This T cell receptor (beta chain) was sequenced in a study of T-cell reconstitution after alpha-beta-depleted transplantation in children listed by TCRdb under 2016. Broadly, across the study: The study quantitatively tracked T-cell immune reconstitution after TCRalphabeta/CD19-depleted allogeneic hematopoietic cell transplantation in children using TCR repertoire profiling.

Overall results and qualifications from the work: The apparently early alphabetaT-cell count recovery about two months after transplant was reportedly dependent on only several hundred rapidly expanded clones derived from non-depleted graft cells. In some patients, the high TCRbeta diversity seen at day 60 was put down to recipient T cells and intrathymic progenitors that had survived conditioning. The frequencies of hyperexpanded clones fell over the following months, and after one year, T-cell counts and TCRbeta diversity were mostly attributed to newly produced T cells.

The library was built by means of PCR. The reads were generated on an Illumina HiSeq 2500. Molecular barcoding was employed in the preparation of TCR libraries, with unique molecular identifiers being used to normalize TCRbeta repertoire quantification. The raw public reads went through TCRdb reprocessing: fastp at Q25, MiXCR clone calling, in-frame beta chains kept. Merged by CDR3 protein, the rows form single entries marked with the most common genes and DNA. This sample holds 700,000 or so distinct CDR3 sequences; roughly 14% were observed only once. 0.79% of the sample belongs to the ten largest clones. CDR1 and CDR2 (MDHEN, SYDVKM) derive from the germline V gene. The V end loses 3 bases and the J end loses 7 bases, and a stretch of 16 bases separates them. The CDR3, cysteine through phenylalanine, is 15 amino acids long. The sequence is cut down to CDR3 DNA, 45 bases in frame from base 1. The treatment or condition label here, explained by the study, means: allogeneic hematopoietic cell transplantation with graft depleted of TCRalphabeta T cells and CD19 B cells. The children who served as transplant recipients had been given grafts of TCRalphabeta/CD19-depleted allogeneic hematopoietic cells.

This clonotype was found a few times. What antigen it recognizes has not been identified. The sample holds no much larger clone one base away, and base qualities are not on file. Source: PBMCs, taken before TCRalphabeta/CD19-depleted stem cell transplant. This receptor was identified in a girl aged 2 to 10 with congenital amegakaryocytic thrombocytopenia, due to receive a stem cell transplant. This sequence uses TRBV28 and TRBJ2-1; matching of 6 bases hints at TRBD1 as the D gene. The CDR3 reads as follows: CASSFLGQGMNEQFF. The DNA sequence is as follows: TGTGCCAGCAGTTTCCTTGGGCAGGGGATGAATGAGCAGTTCTTC.